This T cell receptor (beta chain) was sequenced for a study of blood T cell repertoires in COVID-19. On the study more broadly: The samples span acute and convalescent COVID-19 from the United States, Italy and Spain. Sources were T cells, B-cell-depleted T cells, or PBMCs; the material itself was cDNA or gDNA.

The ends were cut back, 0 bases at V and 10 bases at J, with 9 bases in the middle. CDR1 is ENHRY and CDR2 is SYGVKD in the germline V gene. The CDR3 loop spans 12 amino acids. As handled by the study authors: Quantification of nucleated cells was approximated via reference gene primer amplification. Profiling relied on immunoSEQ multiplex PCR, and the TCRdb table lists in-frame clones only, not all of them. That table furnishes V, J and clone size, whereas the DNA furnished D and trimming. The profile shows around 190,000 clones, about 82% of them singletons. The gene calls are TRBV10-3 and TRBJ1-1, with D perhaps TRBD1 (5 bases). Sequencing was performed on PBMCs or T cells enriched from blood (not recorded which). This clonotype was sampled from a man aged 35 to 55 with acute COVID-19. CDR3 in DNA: TGTGCCATCAGTGAGTCGGGGGGGATAGCTTTCTTT. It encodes CAISESGGIAFF.